This is a list of T cell receptor beta chains from one sample in a study of T cell responses to AZD1222 COVID-19 vaccine. Method: immunoSEQ multiplex PCR; TCRdb's copy keeps in-frame clones and lacks some. The sample lists 120,000 to 150,000 clones, about 93% occurring once. The sequences come from peripheral blood, collected on day 0 of AZD1222 vaccination. These receptors were obtained from an adult in good health. Each CDR3 is given with its conserved first and last residue. The D gene is left open where the match is weak. A clone size is listed for some rows: how often the clone was seen (once, few, many), or a class if it is expanded.

j_call	clone_size	d_call	v_call	cdr3_aa	cdr3_nt
TRBJ2-7	-	TRBD1	TRBV4-2	CASSQVDRVGAYEQYF	TGTGCCAGCAGCCAAGTTGACAGGGTTGGAGCCTACGAGCAGTACTTC
TRBJ2-3	few	-	TRBV11-3	CASSLGRGDTQYF	TGTGCCAGCAGCTTAGGTCGTGGAGATACGCAGTATTTT
TRBJ2-5	-	-	TRBV6-6	CASSPGTMSTPNQETQYF	TGTGCCAGCAGTCCCGGGACAATGAGTACCCCGAACCAAGAGACCCAGTACTTC
TRBJ1-5	-	-	TRBV2	CASRGTGGYQPQHF	TGTGCCAGCAGGGGGACCGGGGGGTATCAGCCCCAGCATTTT
TRBJ1-4	-	-	TRBV6-2/TRBV6-3	CASSPAGIGTNEKLFF	TGTGCCAGCAGCCCCGCTGGAATTGGGACTAATGAAAAACTGTTTTTT
TRBJ1-1	-	-	TRBV4-1	CASSQETGSAFF	TGCGCCAGCAGCCAAGAGACTGGGTCAGCTTTCTTT
TRBJ1-4	-	-	TRBV7-9	CASSTVGLEKLFF	TGTGCCAGCAGCACAGTGGGGTTAGAAAAACTGTTTTTT
TRBJ2-3	-	-	TRBV29-1	CSAKDSFTDTQYF	TGCAGCGCAAAGGACAGCTTCACAGATACGCAGTATTTT
TRBJ2-1	-	TRBD2	TRBV11-2	CASSPGTSGSTYNEQFF	TGTGCCAGCAGCCCCGGGACTAGCGGAAGTACTTACAATGAGCAGTTCTTC
TRBJ2-7	-	-	TRBV19	CASSPGGYEQYF	TGTGCCAGTAGTCCTGGGGGGTACGAGCAGTACTTC
TRBJ1-2	-	-	TRBV18	CASSPGGGADGYTF	TGTGCCAGCTCACCGGGGGGGGGCGCGGATGGCTACACCTTC
TRBJ2-5	-	-	TRBV7-7	CASSSTDSKTQYF	TGTGCTAGCAGCTCGACAGACTCGAAGACCCAGTACTTC
TRBJ2-2	-	-	TRBV12-5	CASGLRRNTGELFF	TGTGCTAGTGGTTTGCGCAGGAACACCGGGGAGCTGTTTTTT
TRBJ1-5	-	-	TRBV7-8	CASSSQPDQPQHF	TGTGCCAGCAGCTCCCAGCCGGATCAGCCCCAGCATTTT
TRBJ1-3	-	TRBD1	TRBV28	CASGGTGTGEATIYF	TGTGCCAGCGGCGGGACAGGAACGGGGGAGGCCACCATATATTTT
TRBJ2-1	-	-	TRBV5-5	CASSPPTFDEQFF	TGTGCCAGCAGCCCACCCACTTTCGATGAGCAGTTCTTC
TRBJ2-7	-	-	TRBV3-1/TRBV3-2	CASSPHGTAGEQYF	TGTGCCAGCAGTCCGCATGGGACGGCGGGGGAGCAGTACTTC
TRBJ1-6	-	-	TRBV10-3	CATWGVYNSPLHF	TGTGCCACTTGGGGGGTGTATAATTCACCCCTCCACTTT
TRBJ2-3	-	TRBD2	TRBV6-2/TRBV6-3	CASSYAASGSSTDTQYF	TGTGCCAGCAGTTACGCGGCTAGCGGTTCTAGCACAGATACGCAGTATTTT
TRBJ1-1	-	-	TRBV9	CASSVVIEAYEAFF	TGTGCCAGCAGCGTAGTGATAGAGGCTTATGAAGCTTTCTTT
TRBJ1-1	-	-	TRBV18	CASSPPVQRNTEAFF	TGTGCCAGCTCACCACCGGTCCAGAGGAACACTGAAGCTTTCTTT
TRBJ1-5	-	-	TRBV18	CASSLQNSEPQHF	TGTGCCAGCTCACTACAGAACTCTGAGCCCCAGCATTTT
TRBJ1-2	once	-	TRBV6-2/TRBV6-3	CASRPILRETRRGYTF	TGTGCCAGCAGACCTATCCTCAGGGAAACGAGACGGGGCTACACCTTC
TRBJ1-5	few	-	TRBV5-6	CASNSWGLEIQPQHF	TGTGCCAGCAACTCGTGGGGACTGGAGATCCAGCCCCAGCATTTT
TRBJ1-3	-	-	TRBV19	CASRPGQLENTIYF	TGTGCCAGCCGACCGGGACAACTGGAGAACACCATATATTTT
TRBJ2-7	-	-	TRBV2	CASSDWGARSYEQYF	TGTGCCAGCAGTGACTGGGGGGCTCGATCCTACGAGCAGTACTTC
TRBJ2-3	once	-	TRBV12-5	CASGLVLARGPDTQYF	TGTGCTAGTGGTTTGGTACTAGCCAGGGGCCCAGATACGCAGTATTTT
TRBJ2-3	-	-	TRBV4-3	CASSLERPADTQYF	TGCGCCAGCAGCCTTGAGAGACCGGCAGATACGCAGTATTTT
TRBJ2-7	-	TRBD2	TRBV11-2	CASSFDLAGGREQYF	TGTGCCAGCAGCTTTGATTTAGCGGGAGGGAGAGAGCAGTACTTC
TRBJ2-3	-	-	TRBV6-5	CASSPNGGLGDTQYF	TGTGCCAGCAGTCCAAACGGGGGTTTGGGAGATACGCAGTATTTT
TRBJ2-7	once	TRBD2	TRBV19	CASTPTSGSRMDEQYF	TGTGCCAGTACCCCGACTAGCGGGAGTAGGATGGACGAGCAGTACTTC
TRBJ1-1	once	-	TRBV9	CASNKGGNTEAFF	TGTGCCAGCAACAAAGGGGGGAACACTGAAGCTTTCTTT
TRBJ1-2	-	-	TRBV6-5	CASRIKGGANYGYTF	TGTGCCAGCAGAATAAAAGGTGGGGCTAACTATGGCTACACCTTC
TRBJ1-5	-	-	TRBV20-1	CSASPGLGDQPQHF	TGCAGTGCTAGTCCAGGATTAGGGGATCAGCCCCAGCATTTT
TRBJ2-7	-	TRBD2	TRBV6-2/TRBV6-3	CASSYVAGGSYEQYF	TGTGCCAGCAGTTACGTGGCGGGAGGTTCCTACGAGCAGTACTTC
TRBJ1-1	-	-	TRBV18	CASSMGQGDTEAFF	TGTGCCAGCTCAATGGGACAAGGGGACACTGAAGCTTTCTTT
TRBJ1-2	-	-	TRBV6-5	CASSYSGGGPLWSTF	TGTGCCAGCAGTTACTCGGGGGGGGGCCCCCTGTGGAGCACCTTC
TRBJ1-2	-	-	TRBV9	CASSPSGAPNYGYTF	TGTGCCAGCAGTCCGTCGGGGGCGCCCAACTATGGCTACACCTTC
TRBJ2-7	-	-	TRBV6-5	CASGRGRPTYEQYF	TGTGCCAGCGGCAGAGGACGGCCTACCTACGAGCAGTACTTC
TRBJ2-2	-	-	TRBV11-3	CASSPRGTGKLFF	TGTGCCAGCAGCCCTCGTGGAACCGGAAAGCTGTTTTTT
TRBJ2-5	-	TRBD1	TRBV2	CASRTGGVLETQYF	TGTGCCAGCAGGACAGGGGGGGTCCTGGAGACCCAGTACTTC
TRBJ2-7	-	-	TRBV4-3	CASSQDHRASSYEQYF	TGCGCCAGCAGCCAAGATCATCGGGCGAGCTCCTACGAGCAGTACTTC
TRBJ2-5	-	-	TRBV7-9	CASSLYPGGLQETQYF	TGTGCCAGCAGCTTATATCCAGGGGGGCTCCAAGAGACCCAGTACTTC
TRBJ2-2	-	-	TRBV7-9	CASSTDGVGTGELFF	TGTGCCAGCAGCACAGATGGAGTGGGCACCGGGGAGCTGTTTTTT
TRBJ2-2	-	TRBD2	TRBV7-2	CASSKLAVNTGELFF	TGTGCCAGCTCAAAACTAGCGGTAAACACCGGGGAGCTGTTTTTT
TRBJ1-5	-	-	TRBV19	CASSIDRPARRQPQHF	TGTGCCAGTAGTATAGATCGGCCGGCCCGTAGGCAGCCCCAGCATTTT
TRBJ2-7	few	-	TRBV28	CASSWGINEQYF	TGTGCCAGCAGCTGGGGGATCAACGAGCAGTACTTC
TRBJ2-7	-	-	TRBV28	CASRSTTGTISSYEQYF	TGTGCCAGCAGATCAACCACCGGGACAATAAGCTCCTACGAGCAGTACTTC
TRBJ2-5	-	TRBD2	TRBV7-2	CASSVRDYDKRETQYF	TGTGCCAGCAGCGTTCGGGACTATGATAAAAGGGAGACCCAGTACTTC
TRBJ1-5	-	-	TRBV5-6	CASSVGAYQPQHF	TGTGCCAGCAGCGTCGGGGCTTATCAGCCCCAGCATTTT
TRBJ1-5	once	-	TRBV19	CASSIGVNQPQHF	TGTGCCAGTAGTATTGGAGTTAATCAGCCCCAGCATTTT
TRBJ2-7	-	-	TRBV7-9	CASISGSNEQYF	TGTGCCAGCATCAGCGGGTCAAACGAGCAGTACTTC
TRBJ1-2	-	-	TRBV11-2	CASSSTYGYTF	TGTGCCAGCAGCTCCACCTATGGCTACACCTTC